A selection of T cell receptor beta chains follows, all from one sample in a study of T cells in Graves' hyperthyroidism and ophthalmopathy. One entry per CDR3 protein results from TCRdb running MiXCR on the multiplex PCR reads. Of hundreds of thousands of distinct CDR3 sequences detected, approximately 42% appear once; the ten largest clones hold about 7.7%. The material sequenced was peripheral blood or thyroid tissue (not recorded which). These TCRs come from an adult man with Graves' disease, either hyperthyroidism or ophthalmopathy (not recorded which). CDR3s include the opening cysteine and the closing phenylalanine or tryptophan. Fields, in order: V gene, J gene, D gene, clone size, CDR3 DNA, CDR3 protein. A D gene is named only where the DNA matches it firmly. Clone size is shown for a subset of rows, as once, few, many or a class of expanded clone.

v_call: TRBV7-9
j_call: TRBJ1-2
d_call: NA
clone_size: many
cdr3_nt: TGTGCCAGCAGCTTCCTTGCTAACTATGGCTACACCTTC
cdr3_aa: CASSFLANYGYTF

v_call: TRBV29-1
j_call: TRBJ1-1
d_call: NA
clone_size: NA
cdr3_nt: TGCAGCGTTGAGGAGGCAGGGGAGAACACTGAAGCTTTCTTT
cdr3_aa: CSVEEAGENTEAFF

v_call: TRBV7-9
j_call: TRBJ1-2
d_call: TRBD1
clone_size: many
cdr3_nt: TGTGCCAGCACCACAGGGGTTGTTGGCTACACCTTC
cdr3_aa: CASTTGVVGYTF

v_call: TRBV2
j_call: TRBJ1-5
d_call: NA
clone_size: few
cdr3_nt: TGTGCCAGCTGCAGGGCTAGCAATCAGCCCCAGCATTTT
cdr3_aa: CASCRASNQPQHF

v_call: TRBV7-6
j_call: TRBJ1-5
d_call: TRBD1
clone_size: NA
cdr3_nt: TGTGCCAGCAGGGGACAGGGGGTAGTCAATCAGCCCCAGCATTTT
cdr3_aa: CASRGQGVVNQPQHF

v_call: TRBV2
j_call: TRBJ1-2
d_call: NA
clone_size: NA
cdr3_nt: TGTGCCAGCGTTGAAGAGGGAGGGGCTGGCTATGGCTACACCTTC
cdr3_aa: CASVEEGGAGYGYTF

v_call: TRBV6-5
j_call: TRBJ2-7
d_call: NA
clone_size: few
cdr3_nt: TGTGCCAGCAGTTACACCGGCCTCAGCTCCTACGAGCAGTACTTC
cdr3_aa: CASSYTGLSSYEQYF

v_call: TRBV5-1
j_call: TRBJ1-1
d_call: NA
clone_size: few
cdr3_nt: TGCGCCAGCAGTAGGGTACGGGACACTGAAGCTTTCTTT
cdr3_aa: CASSRVRDTEAFF

v_call: TRBV29-1
j_call: TRBJ1-1
d_call: NA
clone_size: once
cdr3_nt: TGCAGCGTTGATAAGTGGGGGAAGGCGACTGAAGCTTTCTTT
cdr3_aa: CSVDKWGKATEAFF

v_call: TRBV5-1
j_call: TRBJ1-2
d_call: NA
clone_size: NA
cdr3_nt: TGTGCCAGCAGCTTATTTCGAAGTGACTATGGCTACACCTTC
cdr3_aa: CASSLFRSDYGYTF

v_call: TRBV2
j_call: TRBJ1-4
d_call: TRBD1
clone_size: NA
cdr3_nt: TGTGCCAGCCTGGAAGACAGGGGTGGGGAAAAACTGTTTTTT
cdr3_aa: CASLEDRGGEKLFF

v_call: TRBV7-9
j_call: TRBJ1-5
d_call: NA
clone_size: few
cdr3_nt: TGTGCCAGCAGCTTACTTCTGGGCCAGCATTTT
cdr3_aa: CASSLLLGQHF

v_call: TRBV19
j_call: TRBJ1-5
d_call: TRBD1
clone_size: NA
cdr3_nt: TGTGCCAGTAGTATAGATCCCGCCGGGACAGGGGCTTTAGGCAATCAGCCCCAGCATTTT
cdr3_aa: CASSIDPAGTGALGNQPQHF

v_call: TRBV12-3/TRBV12-4
j_call: TRBJ1-1
d_call: NA
clone_size: NA
cdr3_nt: TGTGCCAGCACCCTGGGGAGGATGAACACTGAAGCTTTCTTT
cdr3_aa: CASTLGRMNTEAFF

v_call: TRBV5-4
j_call: TRBJ2-5
d_call: TRBD1
clone_size: few
cdr3_nt: TGTGCCAGCAGCTTGAGGGGGCTGGAGACCCAGTACTTC
cdr3_aa: CASSLRGLETQYF

v_call: TRBV29-1
j_call: TRBJ2-6
d_call: NA
clone_size: NA
cdr3_nt: TGCAGCGTTGATCTGAGCTCTGGGGCCTACGTCCTGATTTTC
cdr3_aa: CSVDLSSGAYVLIF

v_call: TRBV20-1
j_call: TRBJ1-5
d_call: TRBD1
clone_size: NA
cdr3_nt: TGCAGTGCAAGACAGGGGTCGGGCAATCAGCCCCAGCATTTT
cdr3_aa: CSARQGSGNQPQHF

v_call: TRBV12-5
j_call: TRBJ1-5
d_call: NA
clone_size: once
cdr3_nt: TGTGCTAGTGCTAGGCCCGCTTATAGCAATCAGCCCCAGCATTTT
cdr3_aa: CASARPAYSNQPQHF

v_call: TRBV12-3/TRBV12-4
j_call: TRBJ1-1
d_call: NA
clone_size: NA
cdr3_nt: TGTGCTAGTGGTTTATCGCTGAACACTGAAGCTTTCTTT
cdr3_aa: CASGLSLNTEAFF

v_call: TRBV24-1
j_call: TRBJ2-5
d_call: TRBD1
clone_size: NA
cdr3_nt: TGTGCCACCCGACATCAGGACAGGGCCGAGACCCAGTACTTC
cdr3_aa: CATRHQDRAETQYF

v_call: TRBV25-1
j_call: TRBJ1-3
d_call: NA
clone_size: NA
cdr3_nt: TGTGCCAGCAGTGAACGCAGCTGGGGAAACACCATATATTTT
cdr3_aa: CASSERSWGNTIYF

v_call: TRBV12-5
j_call: TRBJ1-1
d_call: NA
clone_size: NA
cdr3_nt: TGTGCTAGTGGTTCGGGTTATTGGAACACTGAAGCTTTCTTT
cdr3_aa: CASGSGYWNTEAFF

v_call: TRBV29-1
j_call: TRBJ2-7
d_call: NA
clone_size: few
cdr3_nt: TGCAGCGCTCGGGGTACACCCGTGGGGGAGCAGTACTTC
cdr3_aa: CSARGTPVGEQYF

v_call: TRBV6-1
j_call: TRBJ1-4
d_call: TRBD1
clone_size: NA
cdr3_nt: TGTGCCAGCAGTGGTTCCTTTGGGACAGGGGATGAAAAACTGTTTTTT
cdr3_aa: CASSGSFGTGDEKLFF

v_call: TRBV7-9
j_call: TRBJ2-7
d_call: TRBD1
clone_size: few
cdr3_nt: TGTGCCAGCAGCTATTCCCCGGGACAGGGCTACGAGCAGTACTTC
cdr3_aa: CASSYSPGQGYEQYF

v_call: TRBV7-9
j_call: TRBJ2-5
d_call: NA
clone_size: NA
cdr3_nt: TGTGCCAGCAGCAGTGGCCGACTGGACTGGGAAGAGACCCAGTACTTC
cdr3_aa: CASSSGRLDWEETQYF

v_call: TRBV15
j_call: TRBJ2-7
d_call: NA
clone_size: many
cdr3_nt: TGTGCCACCAGCAGCTTGGGGTGGGAGCAGTACTTC
cdr3_aa: CATSSLGWEQYF

v_call: TRBV5-1
j_call: TRBJ2-2
d_call: NA
clone_size: NA
cdr3_nt: TGCGCCAGCAGCTTAGAAAACGGGGAGCTGTTTTTT
cdr3_aa: CASSLENGELFF

v_call: TRBV20-1
j_call: TRBJ1-6
d_call: NA
clone_size: NA
cdr3_nt: TGCAGTGCTAGAGATCAACAATTGGACGCACATTCCTATAAATCACCCCTCCACTTT
cdr3_aa: CSARDQQLDAHSYKSPLHF

v_call: TRBV20-1
j_call: TRBJ1-2
d_call: TRBD1
clone_size: NA
cdr3_nt: TGCAGTGCTAGTCCCCGGGACAGGGCCTATGGCTACACCTTC
cdr3_aa: CSASPRDRAYGYTF

v_call: TRBV24-1
j_call: TRBJ1-2
d_call: TRBD1
clone_size: NA
cdr3_nt: TGTGCCACCAGTGATGGGATGACAGGGCGGGGTGGCTACACCTTC
cdr3_aa: CATSDGMTGRGGYTF

v_call: TRBV7-9
j_call: TRBJ2-7
d_call: TRBD2
clone_size: NA
cdr3_nt: TGTGCCAGCAGCTATAGCGGGAGGGTCGGGAAGCAGTACTTC
cdr3_aa: CASSYSGRVGKQYF

v_call: TRBV12-3/TRBV12-4
j_call: TRBJ1-1
d_call: NA
clone_size: NA
cdr3_nt: TGTGCCAGCAGTTACTCCGTGGTTAACACTGAAGCTATCTTT
cdr3_aa: CASSYSVVNTEAIF

v_call: TRBV29-1
j_call: TRBJ1-1
d_call: TRBD1
clone_size: NA
cdr3_nt: TGCAGCGTTGGGACAGGGGTGTTTCGAGCTTTCTTT
cdr3_aa: CSVGTGVFRAFF

v_call: TRBV20-1
j_call: TRBJ2-2
d_call: TRBD1
clone_size: NA
cdr3_nt: TGCAGTGCGCCGAGTCAGGGGGCGAACACCGGGGAGCTGTTTTTT
cdr3_aa: CSAPSQGANTGELFF

v_call: TRBV9
j_call: TRBJ1-4
d_call: NA
clone_size: NA
cdr3_nt: TGTGCCAGTCTTTCCCTAACTAATGAAAAACTGTTTTTT
cdr3_aa: CASLSLTNEKLFF

v_call: TRBV7-9
j_call: TRBJ2-2
d_call: NA
clone_size: few
cdr3_nt: TGTGCCAGCAGCTTCCCGGTCCGAGGGAACACCGGGGAGCTGTTTTTT
cdr3_aa: CASSFPVRGNTGELFF

v_call: TRBV9
j_call: TRBJ2-7
d_call: NA
clone_size: few
cdr3_nt: TGTGCCAGCAGCGTAGGTCCACCCTCCTACGAGCAGTACTTC
cdr3_aa: CASSVGPPSYEQYF

v_call: TRBV20-1
j_call: TRBJ2-6
d_call: NA
clone_size: many
cdr3_nt: TGCAGTGCTAGGGCCGGGGCCAACGTCCTGACCTTC
cdr3_aa: CSARAGANVLTF

v_call: TRBV2
j_call: TRBJ1-6
d_call: TRBD1
clone_size: many
cdr3_nt: TGTGCCAGCAGTGTACTCGGGACAGGGACTTCACCCCTCCACTTT
cdr3_aa: CASSVLGTGTSPLHF

v_call: TRBV24-1
j_call: TRBJ1-3
d_call: NA
clone_size: NA
cdr3_nt: TGTGCCACCAGCGGAGTGGGCCCTGACTCTGGAAACACCATATATTTT
cdr3_aa: CATSGVGPDSGNTIYF